Presented here are 23 T cell receptor beta chains from one specimen sequenced in a study of blood T cell repertoires in COVID-19. Produced via immunoSEQ multiplex PCR; TCRdb's table is partial and in-frame only. This sample has about 140,000 clones, with about 80% found just once. The sequencing input was peripheral blood. The receptors stem from a human donor in a cohort sampled during active COVID-19.

V usage is TRBV23-1 and J usage is TRBJ1-1; 7 nucleotides agree with TRBD1. TRBV23-1 is an ORF for which the function is uncertain. The CDR3 consists of 19 residues. The J segment lost 1 base and the V segment lost 3 bases, leaving 17 bases of the junction unmatched. The CDR3 bases are TGCGCCAGCAGTCACGACCTCCCCCCAGAGGGACAGAGGAACACTGAAGCTTTCTTT. Amino acid sequence: CASSHDLPPEGQRNTEAFF.

The rearrangement uses TRBV27 and TRBJ2-3; 10 bases map to TRBD2. The CDR3 has 16 amino acids. Germline V gene data show CDR1 as MNHEY and CDR2 as SMNVEV (reference sequence). Trimming at V came to 3 bases and at J to 6 bases, leaving 9 bases not matched to a gene. The CDR3 DNA sequence: TGTGCCAGCAGTTTCCAGCGGGGGGGCATCGGGGATACGCAGTATTTT. Translation: CASSFQRGGIGDTQYF.

V usage is TRBV18 and J usage is TRBJ2-1, with 9 bases that match TRBD2. The CDR3 loop spans 15 amino acids. Losses at the gene ends were 3 bases for V and 4 bases for J; bases not matched to a gene: 4. Germline-derived CDR1 and CDR2 are KGHSH and LQKENI. The CDR3 DNA reads TGTGCCAGCTCACCCGGACTAGCGCAATACAATGAGCAGTTCTTC. It codes for CASSPGLAQYNEQFF.

V usage is TRBV7-3 and J usage is TRBJ1-1; 8 bases are a match to TRBD1. This CDR3 is 16 amino acids long. After removal of 5 bases from V and 6 bases from J, the junction contained 14 bases not matched to a gene. CDR1 and CDR2 (germline): SGHTA, FQGTGA. The CDR3 region has the DNA TGTGCCAGCAGCCCTGGGGGGAACAGGGGGTCGTCTGAAGCTTTCTTT. Its protein product is CASSPGGNRGSSEAFF.

V gene TRBV18 combines with J gene TRBJ1-5; TRBD1 might be the D (6 bases). There are 15 residues in the CDR3. The V end lost 3 bases, the J end lost 6 bases, and 15 bases lay between the germline ends. CDR1 and CDR2 from the germline V gene are KGHSH and LQKENI. This CDR3 reads CASSPTPQGSQPQHF. Here the CDR3 DNA reads TGTGCCAGCTCACCTACTCCACAGGGTAGTCAGCCCCAGCATTTT.

V usage is TRBV10-3 and J usage is TRBJ2-7, with 7 bases identical to TRBD1. Unmatched junction bases numbered 2, after V lost 7 bases and J lost 5 bases. The CDR3 runs to 11 residues. Germline assignment: CDR1 ENHRY and CDR2 SYGVKD. The CDR3 DNA reads as TGTGCCATCATGCAGGGGGACGAGCAGTACTTC. It codes for CAIMQGDEQYF.

This sequence joins TRBV25-1 and TRBJ1-1; tentative D call: TRBD1 (5 bases). There are 13 residues in the CDR3. The germline CDR1 and CDR2 sequences are MGHDK and SYGVNS. The V end lost 6 bases, the J end lost 6 bases, and 14 bases lay between the germline ends. The CDR3 is CASRRDLSSEAFF. CDR3 nucleotide sequence: TGTGCCAGCAGAAGGGACTTGAGTTCTGAAGCTTTCTTT.

The chain recombines TRBV19 with TRBJ1-1; 8 positions match TRBD1. Germline V lookup: CDR1 LNHDA, CDR2 SQIVND (reference sequence). There are 14 residues in the CDR3. The V and J ends lost 6 bases and 10 bases, in that order; junction bases with no gene match: 13. The CDR3 sequence is CASRTTGGRVGAFF. For the CDR3, the DNA is TGTGCCAGTAGAACTACAGGGGGGAGAGTCGGAGCTTTCTTT.

This sequence joins TRBV5-1 and TRBJ1-1, with D tentatively TRBD1 (6 bases). The V and J ends lost 5 bases and 7 bases respectively, with 18 bases between them. The CDR3 is 14 residues long. Germline V gene sequence: CDR1 SGHRS, CDR2 YFSETQ. CDR3 residues: CASRPQSPDSEAFF. CDR3 DNA: TGCGCCAGCAGACCTCAAAGCCCGGACAGTGAAGCTTTCTTT.

J is TRBJ2-1 and V is TRBV25-1, with 11 bases identical to TRBD1. The junction had 7 bases not matched to a gene; V was cut back by 8 bases and J by 1 base. Germline loops: CDR1 MGHDK, CDR2 SYGVNS. The CDR3 sequence is 16 residues long. In nucleotides, the CDR3 is TGTGCCAGCCGACGGGACAGGGGGGCTTCCTACAATGAGCAGTTCTTC. This gives the protein CASRRDRGASYNEQFF.

The chain uses TRBV5-1 and TRBJ2-2; D might be TRBD2 (5 bases). Trimming pared 4 bases from V and 0 bases from J, leaving 10 bases between. Germline V gene lookup returns CDR1 SGHRS and CDR2 YFSETQ. The CDR3 extends over 15 amino acids. This CDR3 reads CASSPQEANTGELFF. The CDR3 DNA sequence: TGCGCCAGCAGCCCCCAGGAGGCGAACACCGGGGAGCTGTTTTTT.

Of note for this clone: The sample has other DNA sequences that encode this CDR3 too. This chain links TRBV11-3 with TRBJ2-3, with 14 bases matching TRBD2. The J segment lost 3 bases and the V segment lost 6 bases, leaving 5 bases of the junction unmatched. CDR1 and CDR2 (germline): SGHNT, YENEEA. This CDR3 contains 16 residues. In DNA form, the CDR3 reads TGTGCCAGCAGTACGGGACTAGCGGGGGTAACAGATACGCAGTATTTT. This translates into CASSTGLAGVTDTQYF.

V gene TRBV12-3 or TRBV12-4 combines with J gene TRBJ2-1, with D tentatively TRBD2 (6 bases). The V end lost 6 bases, the J end lost 9 bases, and 12 bases lay between the germline ends. The CDR3 length is 12 residues. The CDR3: CASSTSPTEQFF. The CDR3 nucleotides are TGTGCCAGCAGCACTAGCCCGACTGAGCAGTTCTTC.

This chain joins TRBV3-1 (or the pseudogene TRBV3-2) and TRBJ1-1, with no clear D. CDR1 and CDR2 from the germline V gene are LGHDT and YNNKEL (reference sequence). The CDR3 loop spans 13 amino acids. Trimming pared 0 bases from V and 4 bases from J, leaving 6 bases between. In DNA, the CDR3 is TGTGCCAGCAGCCAAGATCTTGTCACTGAAGCTTTCTTT. Translating it yields CASSQDLVTEAFF.

This sequence joins TRBV20-1 and TRBJ2-1, with 9 bases aligning to TRBD1. The ends lost 7 bases at V and 7 bases at J; junction bases unmatched: 2. The CDR3 covers 11 residues. Germline values: CDR1 DFQATT, CDR2 SNEGSKA (reference sequence). The CDR3 sequence is CSVDRGNEQFF. In nucleotides, the CDR3 is TGCAGTGTGGACAGGGGAAATGAGCAGTTCTTC.

The chain combines TRBV30 with TRBJ1-5, with 7 bases fitting TRBD1. Looked up from germline, CDR1 is GTSNPN and CDR2 is SVGIG (reference sequence). J lost 4 bases, V lost 3 bases, and 6 bases had no gene match. The length of the CDR3 is 14 residues. The CDR3 sequence is CAWSGTDGNQPQHF. The CDR3 region has the DNA TGTGCCTGGAGCGGGACAGATGGGAATCAGCCCCAGCATTTT.

V gene TRBV4-2 combines with J gene TRBJ1-1, with 7 bases lining up with TRBD1. The CDR3 spans 17 residues. Germline loops: CDR1 LGHNA, CDR2 YNFKEQ. The V segment lost 4 bases and the J segment 5 bases; nucleotides outside the gene matches: 16. The CDR3 loop reads CASSPERTGVGKTEAFF. The CDR3 DNA reads TGTGCCAGCAGCCCCGAAAGAACAGGGGTGGGAAAAACTGAAGCTTTCTTT.

A note on this clone: Other DNA sequences within the sample encode an identical CDR3. This rearrangement joins TRBV19 to TRBJ1-5, with 7 bases identical to TRBD1. This CDR3 region has 14 residues. Germline loops: CDR1 LNHDA, CDR2 SQIVND (reference sequence). With 6 bases clipped from V and 2 bases from J, the junction kept 4 bases outside the gene matches. The DNA for the CDR3 is TGTGCCAGTAGCCTAACAGGGGGCAATCAGCCCCAGCATTTT. Translated: CASSLTGGNQPQHF.

The V gene is TRBV30, the J gene TRBJ1-1; 9 nucleotides agree with TRBD1. Germline-derived CDR1 and CDR2 are GTSNPN and SVGIG (reference sequence). After removal of 4 bases from V and 4 bases from J, the junction contained 7 bases not matched to a gene. The CDR3 extends over 14 amino acids. The CDR3 sequence is CAWKQGQGPTEAFF. The CDR3 nucleotides read TGTGCCTGGAAACAGGGACAGGGTCCCACTGAAGCTTTCTTT.

V and J are TRBV5-4 and TRBJ2-7, with D tentatively TRBD2 (5 bases). The V gene lost 4 bases and the J gene lost 5 bases, with 16 bases spanning the gap. Germline CDR1 reads SGHNT; CDR2 reads YYREEE (reference sequence). This CDR3 is 14 amino acids long. The CDR3 sequence: CASSPREGRNEQYF. For the CDR3, the DNA is TGTGCCAGCAGCCCCCGTGAGGGTAGGAACGAGCAGTACTTC.

The chain is built from TRBV2 and TRBJ1-5; 8 bases map to TRBD1. Germline V gene data show CDR1 as SNHLY and CDR2 as FYNNEI. This CDR3 spans 17 amino acids. V lost 7 bases to trimming and J lost 1 base; unmatched junction nucleotides: 12. The CDR3 sequence is CASMKDRVEGSNQPQHF. CDR3 in DNA: TGTGCCAGCATGAAGGACAGGGTGGAGGGGAGCAATCAGCCCCAGCATTTT.

This clone appeared once. The chain carries TRBV12-3 or TRBV12-4 and TRBJ2-1; D might be TRBD1 (5 bases). The ends were cut back, 5 bases at V and 8 bases at J, with 13 bases in the middle. This CDR3 contains 13 residues. The CDR3 protein is CASSSRVYDEQFF. The DNA of the CDR3 is TGTGCCAGCAGTAGCAGGGTTTACGATGAGCAGTTCTTC.

This clone was picked up a small number of times. The chain carries TRBV7-2 and TRBJ2-6, with D unclear. Germline V gene lookup returns CDR1 SGHTA and CDR2 FQGNSA. The CDR3 contains 14 residues. Trimming stripped 5 bases from V and 6 bases from J, with 11 bases between. The CDR3 sequence: CASSGHLEANVLTF. Here the CDR3 DNA reads TGTGCCAGCAGCGGGCATCTGGAGGCCAACGTCCTGACTTTC.